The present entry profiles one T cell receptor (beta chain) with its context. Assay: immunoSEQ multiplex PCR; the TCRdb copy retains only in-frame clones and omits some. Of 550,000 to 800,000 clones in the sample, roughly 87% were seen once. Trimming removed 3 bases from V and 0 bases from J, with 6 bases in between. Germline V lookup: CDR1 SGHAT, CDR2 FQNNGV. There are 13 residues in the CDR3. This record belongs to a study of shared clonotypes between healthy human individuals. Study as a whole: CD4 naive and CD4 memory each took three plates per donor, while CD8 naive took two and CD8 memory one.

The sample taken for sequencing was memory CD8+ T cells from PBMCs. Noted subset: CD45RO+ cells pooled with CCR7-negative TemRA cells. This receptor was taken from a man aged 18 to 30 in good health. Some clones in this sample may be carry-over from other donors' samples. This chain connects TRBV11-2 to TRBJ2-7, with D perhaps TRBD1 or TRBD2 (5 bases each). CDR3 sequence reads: CASSFGTSYEQYF. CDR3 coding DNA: TGTGCCAGCAGCTTCGGGACCTCCTACGAGCAGTACTTC.